This T cell receptor beta chain was profiled in a study of CD8+CD57+ T cells in acquired aplastic anemia. Study summary: Sorted CD4+ and CD8+ cells yielded 3.2 ug of DNA on average.

All sequencing subjects had displayed CD8+CD57+ cell expansion on flow cytometry. The V gene lost 0 bases and the J gene lost 14 bases, with 22 bases spanning the gap. The CDR3 consists of 15 residues. Germline V CDR1 and CDR2: SGHVS, FQNEAQ. TCR beta VDJ and CDR3 profiling used genomic DNA as template. MiXCR, applied by TCRdb to the reads, yields one record per CDR3 protein. Here the sample spans more than 250,000 distinct CDR3 sequences, 82% being singletons. The sample consisted of sorted CD4+, CD8+, or CD8+CD57+ T cells (not recorded which) from PBMCs. The chain uses TRBV7-8 and TRBJ2-5, with D hard to call. The TCR comes from a human donor with aplastic anemia. The CDR3 reads CASSLAGSPGTQYYF. The CDR3 DNA is TGTGCCAGCAGCTTAGCGGGAAGTCCCGGTACGCAGTATTACTTC.